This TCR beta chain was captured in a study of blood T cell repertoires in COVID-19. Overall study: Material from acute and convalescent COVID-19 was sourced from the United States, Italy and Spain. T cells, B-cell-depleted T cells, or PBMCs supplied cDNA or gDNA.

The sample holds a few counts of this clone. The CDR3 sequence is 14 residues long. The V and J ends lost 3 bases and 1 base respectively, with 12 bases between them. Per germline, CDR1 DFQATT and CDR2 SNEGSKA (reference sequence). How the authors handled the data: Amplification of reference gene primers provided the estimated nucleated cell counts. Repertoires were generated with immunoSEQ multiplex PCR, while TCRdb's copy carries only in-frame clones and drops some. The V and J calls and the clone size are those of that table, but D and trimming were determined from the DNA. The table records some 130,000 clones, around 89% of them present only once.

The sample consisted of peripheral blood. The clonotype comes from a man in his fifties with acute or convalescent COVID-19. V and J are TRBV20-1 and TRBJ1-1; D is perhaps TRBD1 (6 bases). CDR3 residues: CSASWDTPNTEAFF. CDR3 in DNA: TGCAGTGCTAGTTGGGACACACCGAACACTGAAGCTTTCTTT.